A selection of T cell receptor beta chains follows, all from one sample in a study of response to subunit inactivated influenza vaccine. Via MiXCR, TCRdb re-called the RT-PCR reads, giving one row per CDR3 protein. The profile shows roughly 700,000 distinct CDR3 sequences, 11% to 15% of them singletons. The specimen comprised PBMCs from blood, sampled around 14 days before vaccination. These TCRs come from a man between 45 and 60 years old who received an inactivated influenza vaccine. Each CDR3 is given with its conserved first and last residue. Fields, in order: clone size, V gene, J gene, D gene, CDR3 protein, CDR3 DNA. A D gene is named only where the DNA matches it firmly. Clone size, where shown, is once, few, many, or a class for clones that have expanded.

few	TRBV7-2	TRBJ2-3	NA	CASSRPQGYTQYF	TGTGCCAGCAGCCGCCCGCAGGGATATACGCAGTATTTT
few	TRBV7-2	TRBJ2-1	TRBD2	CASSLGGLANEQFF	TGTGCCAGCAGCTTAGGGGGACTAGCGAATGAGCAGTTCTTC
NA	TRBV6-5	TRBJ1-2	TRBD1	CASSYNRGTRLYGYTF	TGTGCCAGCAGTTACAACAGGGGGACGAGACTCTATGGCTACACCTTC
few	TRBV12-3/TRBV12-4	TRBJ1-2	TRBD1	CASTPGQGAEDYGYTF	TGTGCCAGCACCCCGGGACAGGGGGCGGAAGACTATGGCTACACCTTC
NA	TRBV6-6	TRBJ2-5	NA	CASSEGLQTQYF	TGTGCCAGCAGTGAGGGACTTCAGACCCAGTACTTC
few	TRBV11-1	TRBJ1-2	TRBD1	CASSSPRTGQGPYGYTF	TGTGCCAGCAGTTCACCCCGCACGGGACAGGGGCCCTATGGCTACACCTTC
NA	TRBV24-1	TRBJ2-5	TRBD1	CATSDTGEIETQYF	TGTGCCACCAGTGACACAGGGGAGATTGAGACCCAGTACTTC
few	TRBV20-1	TRBJ1-5	TRBD1	CSARDRTGDQPQHF	TGCAGTGCTAGAGATAGGACAGGAGATCAGCCCCAGCATTTT
many	TRBV27	TRBJ2-7	TRBD1	CASTTYGTGGIEQYF	TGTGCCAGCACCACTTACGGGACAGGGGGCATCGAGCAGTACTTC
few	TRBV5-1	TRBJ2-5	NA	CASSFQDETQYF	TGCGCCAGCAGCTTCCAGGATGAGACCCAGTACTTC
many	TRBV10-3	TRBJ2-7	TRBD1	CAASGRDSTKEQYF	TGTGCCGCATCAGGTCGGGACAGTACTAAAGAGCAGTACTTC
NA	TRBV7-2	TRBJ2-3	TRBD2	CASNRGLAGAGDTQYF	TGTGCCAGCAACAGAGGACTAGCGGGAGCGGGAGATACGCAGTATTTT
many	TRBV30	TRBJ2-7	NA	CAWSSTGEGEQYF	TGTGCCTGGAGCAGTACAGGGGAGGGCGAGCAGTACTTC
few	TRBV6-1	TRBJ2-1	NA	CASIEGASNEQFF	TGTGCCAGCATCGAAGGGGCCTCCAATGAGCAGTTCTTC
few	TRBV3-1	TRBJ2-5	NA	CASSLRGRFEETQYF	TGTGCCAGCAGCCTTCGAGGGCGTTTCGAAGAGACCCAGTACTTC
many	TRBV28	TRBJ1-1	NA	CASSYVGTEAFF	TGTGCCAGCAGTTATGTTGGCACTGAAGCTTTCTTT
NA	TRBV6-1	TRBJ2-7	NA	CASSDTGNWYEQYF	TGTGCCAGCAGTGATACAGGGAACTGGTACGAGCAGTACTTC
few	TRBV5-6	TRBJ2-6	TRBD1	CASSSPRDRASGANVLTF	TGTGCCAGCAGCTCACCCCGGGACAGGGCCTCTGGGGCCAACGTCCTGACTTTC
NA	TRBV20-1	TRBJ2-2	TRBD2	CSARPGLAGGPGELFF	TGCAGTGCTAGACCCGGACTAGCGGGGGGGCCCGGGGAGCTGTTTTTT
few	TRBV12-5	TRBJ2-5	TRBD1	CASGTGNQETQYF	TGTGCTAGTGGGACAGGGAACCAAGAGACCCAGTACTTC
many	TRBV29-1	TRBJ2-1	TRBD2	CSFRGTSGRNEQFF	TGCAGCTTCCGAGGGACTAGCGGGAGGAATGAGCAGTTCTTC
many	TRBV5-1	TRBJ2-5	TRBD1	CASSVAGTGGEETQYF	TGCGCCAGCAGCGTGGCCGGGACAGGGGGTGAAGAGACCCAGTACTTC
NA	TRBV25-1	TRBJ2-7	NA	CASAGRLNYEQYF	TGTGCCAGCGCAGGGAGACTAAACTACGAGCAGTACTTC
few	TRBV4-2	TRBJ2-2	TRBD2	CASSQLGGGRDTGELFF	TGTGCCAGCAGCCAATTAGGGGGCGGGAGGGACACCGGGGAGCTGTTTTTT
few	TRBV4-2	TRBJ2-4	TRBD2	CASSQGTSGGRNIQYF	TGTGCCAGCAGCCAAGGGACTAGCGGGGGGAGAAACATTCAGTACTTC
NA	TRBV11-2	TRBJ2-1	TRBD2	CASTETGGSYNEQFF	TGTGCCAGCACTGAAACGGGGGGCTCCTACAATGAGCAGTTCTTC
few	TRBV6-1	TRBJ1-1	TRBD1	CASSNPGTGSTEAFF	TGTGCCAGCAGCAATCCCGGGACAGGGAGCACTGAAGCTTTCTTT
NA	TRBV5-1	TRBJ2-5	NA	CASRGSGSSVLETQYF	TGCGCCAGCAGAGGTAGTGGGTCGTCGGTTTTAGAGACCCAGTACTTC
once	TRBV20-1	TRBJ2-1	NA	CSARDLATGSYNEQFF	TGCAGTGCTAGAGATTTGGCCACCGGGTCCTACAATGAGCAGTTCTTC
NA	TRBV15	TRBJ2-7	NA	CTTSRDTGEQYF	TGTACCACCAGCCGGGACACTGGCGAGCAGTACTTC
few	TRBV9	TRBJ2-1	NA	CASSPPSGAGEQFF	TGTGCCAGCAGCCCCCCCTCCGGGGCGGGTGAGCAGTTCTTC
few	TRBV14	TRBJ2-2	NA	CASSQAWNTGELFF	TGTGCCAGCAGCCAAGCCTGGAACACCGGGGAGCTGTTTTTT
many	TRBV28	TRBJ2-1	NA	CASGGGFEQFF	TGTGCCAGTGGGGGCGGATTTGAGCAGTTCTTC
NA	TRBV12-3/TRBV12-4	TRBJ2-3	NA	CASKLDTGVWTDTQYF	TGTGCCAGCAAACTTGATACGGGAGTTTGGACAGATACGCAGTATTTT
NA	TRBV12-3/TRBV12-4	TRBJ1-1	NA	CASSAYRENTEAFF	TGTGCCAGCAGCGCATACAGGGAGAACACTGAAGCTTTCTTT
many	TRBV28	TRBJ2-7	NA	CASSPLGQSYEQYF	TGTGCCAGCAGCCCGCTAGGGCAGTCCTACGAGCAGTACTTC
few	TRBV5-1	TRBJ1-5	TRBD1	CASSPDPTGGNSNQPQHF	TGCGCCAGCAGCCCGGACCCGACAGGGGGAAATAGCAATCAGCCCCAGCATTTT
few	TRBV11-1	TRBJ2-5	TRBD2	CASSSSGGAGTQYF	TGTGCCAGCAGCTCTAGCGGGGGCGCCGGGACCCAGTACTTC
NA	TRBV7-2	TRBJ1-2	NA	CASSLTQTIYGYTF	TGTGCCAGCAGCTTAACGCAGACCATCTATGGCTACACCTTC
many	TRBV20-1	TRBJ2-5	NA	CSASPGTGETQYF	TGCAGTGCTAGCCCAGGGACGGGTGAGACCCAGTACTTC
few	TRBV3-1	TRBJ1-6	NA	CASSQPRFRQGNSPLHF	TGTGCCAGCAGCCAACCGCGTTTCCGGCAGGGCAATTCACCCCTCCACTTT